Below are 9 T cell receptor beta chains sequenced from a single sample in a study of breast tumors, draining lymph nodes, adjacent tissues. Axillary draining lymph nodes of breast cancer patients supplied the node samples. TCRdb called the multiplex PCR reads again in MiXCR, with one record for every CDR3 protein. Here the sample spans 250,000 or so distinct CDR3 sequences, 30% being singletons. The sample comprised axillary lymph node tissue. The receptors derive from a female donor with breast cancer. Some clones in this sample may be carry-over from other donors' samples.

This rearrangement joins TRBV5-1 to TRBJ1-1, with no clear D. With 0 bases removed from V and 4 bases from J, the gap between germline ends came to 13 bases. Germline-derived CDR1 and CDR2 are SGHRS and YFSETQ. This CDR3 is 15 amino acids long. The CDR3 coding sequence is TGCGCCAGCAGCTTGGCGGCAGTCGGTGGCACTGAAGCTTTCTTT. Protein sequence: CASSLAAVGGTEAFF.

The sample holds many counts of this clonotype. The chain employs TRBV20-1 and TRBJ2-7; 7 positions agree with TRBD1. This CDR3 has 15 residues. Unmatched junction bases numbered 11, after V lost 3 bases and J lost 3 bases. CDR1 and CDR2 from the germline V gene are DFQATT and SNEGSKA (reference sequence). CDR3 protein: CSARGYGQAIYEQYF. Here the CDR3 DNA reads TGCAGTGCTAGGGGATACGGACAGGCGATCTACGAGCAGTACTTC.

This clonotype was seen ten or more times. DNA for the CDR3: TGTGCCAGCAGCCGTCTAGCTCCCACTACAGATACGCAGTATTTT. Its protein is CASSRLAPTTDTQYF. The gene calls are TRBV7-9 and TRBJ2-3, with D perhaps matching TRBD2 (5 bases). Looked up from germline, CDR1 is SEHNR and CDR2 is FQNEAQ (reference sequence). The CDR3 extends over 15 amino acids. The V end lost 5 bases, the J end lost 3 bases, and 15 bases lay between the germline ends.

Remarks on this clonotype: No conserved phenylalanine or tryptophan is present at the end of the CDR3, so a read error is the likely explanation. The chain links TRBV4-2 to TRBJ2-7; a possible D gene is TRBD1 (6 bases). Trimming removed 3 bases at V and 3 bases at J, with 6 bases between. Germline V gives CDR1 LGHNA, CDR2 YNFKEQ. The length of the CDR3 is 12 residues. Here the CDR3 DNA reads TGTGCCAGCAGCCAGGACAGCTACGAGCAGTACCTC. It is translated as CASSQDSYEQYL.

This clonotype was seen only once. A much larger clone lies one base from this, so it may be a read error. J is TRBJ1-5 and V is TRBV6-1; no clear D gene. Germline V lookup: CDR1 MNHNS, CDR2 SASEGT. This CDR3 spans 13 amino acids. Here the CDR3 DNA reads TGTTCCACTGGAAACCGCAACAATCAGCCCCAGCATTTT. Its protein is CSTGNRNNQPQHF.

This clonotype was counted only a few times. The CDR3 sequence: CASSYGSTGGNEQFF. The CDR3 nucleotides read TGTGCCAGCAGTTACGGGTCCACGGGAGGCAATGAGCAGTTCTTC. The V call is TRBV6-2 or TRBV6-3, the J call TRBJ2-1; 7 nucleotides line up with TRBD2. The CDR3 is 15 residues long. V shed 2 bases and J 6 bases; nucleotides not matched to a gene: 7. CDR1 is MNHEY and CDR2 is SVGEGT in the germline V gene.

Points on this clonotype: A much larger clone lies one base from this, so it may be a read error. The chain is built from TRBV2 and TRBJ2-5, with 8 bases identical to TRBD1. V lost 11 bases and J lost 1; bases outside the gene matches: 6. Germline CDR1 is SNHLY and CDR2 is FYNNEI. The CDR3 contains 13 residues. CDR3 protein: CAGKGTGQETQYF. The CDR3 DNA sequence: TGTGCCGGCAAAGGGACAGGCCAAGAGACCCAGTACTTC.

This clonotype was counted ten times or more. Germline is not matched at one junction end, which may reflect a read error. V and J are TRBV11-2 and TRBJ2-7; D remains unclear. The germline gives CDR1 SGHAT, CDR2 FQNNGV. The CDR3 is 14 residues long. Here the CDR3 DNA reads TGCGCCAGCAGCTTGGCCCCATCACTCTACGAGCAGTACTTC. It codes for CASSLAPSLYEQYF. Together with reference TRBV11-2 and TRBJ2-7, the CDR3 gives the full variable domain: EAGVAQSPRYKIIEKRQSVAFWCNPISGHATLYWYQQILGQGPKLLIQFQNNGVVDDSQLPKDRFSAERLKGVDSTLKIQPAKLEDSAVYLCASSLAPSLYEQYFGPGTRLTVT.

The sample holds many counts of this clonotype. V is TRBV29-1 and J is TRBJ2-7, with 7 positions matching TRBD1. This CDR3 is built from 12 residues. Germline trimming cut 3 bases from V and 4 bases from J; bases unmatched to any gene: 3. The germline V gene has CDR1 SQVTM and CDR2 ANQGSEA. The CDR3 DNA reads TGCAGCGTTGAGGGACAGCCTTACGAGCAGTACTTC. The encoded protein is CSVEGQPYEQYF.